Below are 21 T cell receptor beta chains sequenced from a single sample in a study of cytomegalovirus exposure and HLA in healthy donors. The PCR used 60 Vbeta and 13 Jbeta primers. The repertoire was sequenced with immunoSEQ multiplex PCR; TCRdb's copy has only in-frame clones and lacks some. The table includes some 130,000 clones, around 74% detected once. Specimen: PBMCs. The receptors come from a male donor in good health and CMV-seronegative.

The chain is built from TRBV5-6 and TRBJ1-6; 7 bases match TRBD1. Germline CDR1 reads SGHDT; CDR2 reads YYEEEE. The CDR3 runs 14 residues. V lost 5 bases to trimming and J lost 5 bases; unmatched junction nucleotides: 4. CDR3 region: CASRPGTDNSPLHF. Here the CDR3 DNA reads TGTGCCAGCAGGCCCGGGACAGATAATTCACCCCTCCACTTT.

The chain couples TRBV14 to TRBJ2-5; 8 nucleotides match TRBD2. The CDR3 has 15 amino acids. Germline V lookup: CDR1 SGHDN, CDR2 FVKESK. V shed 1 base, J shed 5 bases, and the junction held 6 bases outside the gene matches. The CDR3 DNA is TGTGCCAGCAGCCAAGGGCGGGGGGCTGAGGAGACCCAGTACTTC. As protein: CASSQGRGAEETQYF.

The chain couples TRBV30 to TRBJ2-1, with 8 bases matching TRBD2. Germline V CDR1 and CDR2: GTSNPN, SVGIG (reference sequence). The V segment lost 1 base and the J segment 5 bases; nucleotides outside the gene matches: 7. CDR3 length equals 15 residues. The CDR3 sequence is CAWSGPSGSHNEQFF. The CDR3 region has the DNA TGTGCCTGGAGTGGTCCCAGCGGGAGTCACAATGAGCAGTTCTTC. The full variable domain, rest sourced from reference TRBV30 and TRBJ2-1, is SQTIHQWPATLVQPVGSPLSLECTVEGTSNPNLYWYRQAAGRGLQLLFYSVGIGQISSEVPQNLSASRPQDRQFILSSKKLLLSDSGFYLCAWSGPSGSHNEQFFGPGTRLTVL.

The chain uses TRBV25-1 and TRBJ2-3; 9 bases agree with TRBD1. The ends lost 7 bases at V and 3 bases at J; junction bases unmatched: 2. The CDR3 consists of 13 residues. Germline values: CDR1 MGHDK, CDR2 SYGVNS. The CDR3 region is CASTDRGTDTQYF. CDR3 sequence (DNA): TGTGCCAGCACAGACAGGGGGACAGATACGCAGTATTTT.

The chain joins TRBV5-6 to TRBJ1-5, with a weak D call TRBD1 (5 bases). CDR1 SGHDT and CDR2 YYEEEE come from the germline V gene. Trimming cost V 1 base and J 4 bases, with 12 bases left between them. This CDR3 has 15 amino acids. CDR3 sequence: CASSLSGGSNQPQHF. CDR3 bases: TGTGCCAGCAGCTTGTCGGGGGGTAGTAATCAGCCCCAGCATTTT.

About this clone itself: Other DNA sequences in this sample translate to the same CDR3. The chain links TRBV15 to TRBJ1-5; D gene unclear. CDR1 and CDR2 from the germline V gene are LNHNV and YYDKDF (reference sequence). This CDR3 is built from 13 residues. Between the trimmed V and J ends, which lost 1 base and 6 bases, there was a span of 7 bases. This CDR3 is CATSRGVGQPQHF. CDR3 DNA sequence: TGTGCCACCAGCAGAGGAGTCGGTCAGCCCCAGCATTTT.

The V gene is TRBV27, the J gene TRBJ1-1, with D hard to call. The V gene's germline CDR1 is MNHEY and CDR2 SMNVEV (reference sequence). The CDR3 consists of 15 residues. Deletions cut 5 bases from V and 1 base from J, with 14 bases between. The CDR3 spells CASSPLFAGNTEAFF. CDR3 coding DNA: TGTGCCAGCAGTCCACTTTTTGCAGGGAACACTGAAGCTTTCTTT.

The table lists this clone with a few counts. The CDR3 is CASSQAVPRGGTGYTF. CDR3 DNA sequence: TGCGCCAGCAGCCAAGCCGTCCCTAGAGGCGGCACTGGCTACACCTTC. This chain uses TRBV4-3 with TRBJ1-2; D ambiguous. Looked up from germline, CDR1 is LGHNA and CDR2 is YSLEER. This CDR3 has 16 residues. The V and J ends lost 1 base and 7 bases respectively, with 19 bases between them.

CDR3 region: CASSPDTEDRNTEAFF. CDR3 DNA sequence: TGTGCCAGCTCACCAGATACGGAGGACAGGAACACTGAAGCTTTCTTT. V usage is TRBV18 and J usage is TRBJ1-1, with a weak D call TRBD1 (6 bases). The V gene's germline CDR1 is KGHSH and CDR2 LQKENI. V was shortened by 2 bases and J by 1 base, with 14 bases between the two germline ends. The length of the CDR3 is 16 residues.

V gene TRBV14 combines with J gene TRBJ2-1; 8 bases match TRBD2. The CDR3 is 15 residues long. The junction had 6 bases not matched to a gene; V was cut back by 0 bases and J by 8 bases. Per the germline V gene, CDR1 is SGHDN and CDR2 is FVKESK. The DNA of the CDR3 is TGTGCCAGCAGCCAAGATTACGGGAGGGCCGATGAGCAGTTCTTC. It is translated as CASSQDYGRADEQFF.

J is TRBJ2-1 and V is TRBV5-1; 8 bases align to TRBD1. The trim removed 1 base at V and 7 bases at J, leaving 7 bases unmatched. CDR1 and CDR2 (germline): SGHRS, YFSETQ. This CDR3 region has 15 residues. The CDR3 sequence: CASSLRQGAGNEQFF. Written as DNA, the CDR3 is TGCGCCAGCAGCTTGAGGCAGGGGGCGGGAAATGAGCAGTTCTTC.

This chain links TRBV14 with TRBJ1-2; D is undetermined. This CDR3 comprises 14 residues. Looked up from germline, CDR1 is SGHDN and CDR2 is FVKESK. V was shortened by 0 bases and J by 2 bases, with 7 bases between the two germline ends. Here the CDR3 reads CASSQESTNYGYTF. CDR3 DNA sequence: TGTGCCAGCAGCCAAGAGTCAACAAACTATGGCTACACCTTC. The full variable domain, in which reference TRBV14 and TRBJ1-2 provide the parts outside the CDR3, is EAGVTQFPSHSVIEKGQTVTLRCDPISGHDNLYWYRRVMGKEIKFLLHFVKESKQDESGMPNNRFLAERTGGTYSTLKVQPAELEDSGVYFCASSQESTNYGYTFGSGTRLTVV.

The chain employs TRBV9 and TRBJ1-1; 7 nucleotides align to TRBD1. Looked up from germline, CDR1 is SGDLS and CDR2 is YYNGEE. The CDR3 contains 13 residues. V was clipped by 0 bases and J by 8 bases; unmatched bases: 4. CDR3 region: CASSVEGQREAFF. DNA for the CDR3: TGTGCCAGCAGCGTAGAGGGACAGAGAGAAGCTTTCTTT. The variable domain in full, completed from reference TRBV9 and TRBJ1-1, reads DSGVTQTPKHLITATGQRVTLRCSPRSGDLSVYWYQQSLDQGLQFLIQYYNGEERAKGNILERFSAQQFPDLHSELNLSSLELGDSALYFCASSVEGQREAFFGQGTRLTVV.

The gene calls are TRBV6-6 and TRBJ1-2; 8 nucleotides line up with TRBD1. After removal of 5 bases from V and 2 bases from J, the junction contained 7 bases not matched to a gene. The germline V gene encodes CDR1 MNHNY and CDR2 SVGAGI (reference sequence). The CDR3 extends over 15 amino acids. CDR3 protein: CASSPRTGTNYGYTF. CDR3 nucleotide sequence: TGTGCCAGCAGTCCAAGGACAGGGACAAACTATGGCTACACCTTC.

This rearrangement joins TRBV28 to TRBJ2-7; 10 bases map to TRBD1. Trimming at V came to 7 bases and at J to 7 bases, leaving 13 bases not matched to a gene. This CDR3 comprises 15 residues. Germline V gene lookup returns CDR1 MDHEN and CDR2 SYDVKM. The CDR3 region has the DNA TGTGCCAGCACCGGTCGGGGGACAGGGGCTTTGGAGCAGTACTTC. Its translation is CASTGRGTGALEQYF.

The rearrangement links TRBV4-2 to TRBJ2-1, with 9 bases lining up with TRBD2. This CDR3 is 18 amino acids long. CDR1 is LGHNA, CDR2 YNFKEQ, per germline. Trimming cost V 1 base and J 4 bases; bases outside gene matches: 11. The CDR3 is CASSQASLAGVGYNEQFF. As DNA, the CDR3 is TGTGCCAGCAGCCAAGCTTCATTAGCGGGAGTCGGATACAATGAGCAGTTCTTC.

This clone was recorded only once. The chain recombines TRBV21-1 with TRBJ2-4; the tabulated D call, TRBD2, remains unverified against the DNA. TRBV21-1 is a pseudogene segment. The CDR3 contains 16 residues. In DNA, the CDR3 is TGTGCCAGCAGCAAAGTGGAGGTTTTAGCCAAAAACATTCAGTACTTC. It yields the protein CASSKVEVLAKNIQYF.

The rearrangement links TRBV7-2 to TRBJ2-2, with no clear D. The CDR3 length is 13 residues. V gave up 4 bases and J gave up 2 bases, with 5 bases separating them. Germline assignment: CDR1 SGHTA and CDR2 FQGNSA. As DNA, the CDR3 is TGTGCCAGCAGCTCCGTCAACACCGGGGAGCTGTTTTTT. This codes for CASSSVNTGELFF.

This clone was counted between two and nine times. This chain connects TRBV30 to TRBJ2-7; maybe TRBD2 (5 bases). Trimming pared 2 bases from V and 7 bases from J, leaving 18 bases between. Germline V lookup: CDR1 GTSNPN, CDR2 SVGIG (reference sequence). The CDR3 consists of 14 residues. In DNA, the CDR3 is TGTGCCTGGAGTCGTAGGGCCCGACCGGGGGAGCAGTACTTC. Amino acid sequence: CAWSRRARPGEQYF.

V usage is TRBV4-3 and J usage is TRBJ1-4; tentatively, D is TRBD1 (6 bases). The V and J ends lost 3 bases and 0 bases respectively, with 11 bases between them. This CDR3 has 16 amino acids. Germline lookup yields CDR1 LGHNA and CDR2 YSLEER. The DNA of the CDR3 is TGCGCCAGCAGCCAGACAGGCCCTACAACTAATGAAAAACTGTTTTTT. The encoded protein is CASSQTGPTTNEKLFF.

The V and J genes are TRBV7-6 and TRBJ2-1, with 14 bases aligning to TRBD2. J was trimmed by 9 bases and V by 5 bases; bases with no gene match: 9. Germline V gene sequence: CDR1 SGHVS, CDR2 FNYEAQ. The CDR3 extends over 16 amino acids. The CDR3 here is CASSLGTSGGLSEQFF. CDR3 in DNA: TGTGCCAGCAGCCTCGGGACTAGCGGGGGCCTTAGTGAGCAGTTCTTC.